This TCR beta chain comes out of a study of T cells in localized non-small cell lung cancer. Study observations and caveats: Uninvolved adjacent lung had higher T cell clonality than tumor and all other tissues. Only one tumor region went through sequencing, so heterogeneity may still be there.

As concerns this clone: The antigen remains undetermined.

According to the study, adjacent lung free of atypia was obtained at least 2 cm from the tumor margin. The CDR3 is made up of 14 amino acids. Looked up from germline, CDR1 is LNHDA and CDR2 is SQIVND (reference sequence). V lost 3 bases and J lost 7; bases outside the gene matches: 7. Sequenced by immunoSEQ multiplex PCR; TCRdb stores in-frame clones only, minus some. The sample carries just over 2,500 clones, less than 30% recorded once. The gene calls are TRBV19 and TRBJ1-2; 8 bases fit TRBD1. This sequence originates from a man between 35 and 75 years old with stage II lung adenocarcinoma. Sequencing was performed on normal lung tissue next to the tumor, taken before any cancer treatment. The CDR3 here is CASSIRQGALGYTF. CDR3 DNA sequence: TGTGCCAGTAGTATCCGGCAGGGGGCCCTTGGCTACACCTTC.